The present TCR beta chain was sequenced within a study of shared clonotypes between healthy human individuals. The CDR3 totals 16 residues. V was pared by 5 bases and J by 5 bases, with 12 bases of the junction left unmatched. Per the germline V gene, CDR1 is SGHTA and CDR2 is FQGNSA. In the naive CD8 group, cells lacked CD45RO and were positively selected for CCR7, so terminally differentiated effector memory CD45RA+ cells were left out. Profiling relied on immunoSEQ multiplex PCR, and the TCRdb table lists in-frame clones only, not all of them. Altogether some 2.1 million clones are present, around 93% being singletons, with the ten largest covering under 2%.

The receptor comes from a man between 18 and 35 years old in good health. Some clones in this sample may be carry-over from other donors' samples. The sample comprised naive CD8+ T cells from PBMCs. The V and J genes are TRBV7-2 and TRBJ2-3; 8 bases are a match to TRBD2. The CDR3, as DNA: TGTGCCAGCAGCCTTGAGGAGCGGGAGATGGGAGATACGCAGTATTTT. Protein sequence: CASSLEEREMGDTQYF.